The sequence of this TCR beta chain was determined in a study of early stage breast cancer tumors. From germline, CDR1 is SGHNT and CDR2 YENEEA. The CDR3 sequence is 15 residues long. Trimming took 3 bases from V and 6 from J; bases not matched to a gene: 8. Some clones are missing from TCRdb's copy, which holds only in-frame ones; the method was immunoSEQ multiplex PCR. This table holds roughly 40,000 clones, about three quarters found once. The sequence was obtained from a person aged 50-59 years with breast cancer. The source material was blood. This chain connects TRBV11-3 to TRBJ2-1, with TRBD2 matching 7 bases. CDR3 nucleotide sequence: TGTGCCAGCAGCTTTCCCGGACTAGTCGGCAATGAGCAGTTCTTC. Translating it yields CASSFPGLVGNEQFF. Based on the CDR3 plus reference TRBV11-3 and TRBJ2-1, the full variable domain is EAGVVQSPRYKIIEKKQPVAFWCNPISGHNTLYWYLQNLGQGPELLIRYENEEAVDDSQLPKDRFSAERLKGVDSTLKIQPAELGDSAVYLCASSFPGLVGNEQFFGPGTRLTVL.